The clone carrying this T cell receptor beta chain was detected only once. This specimen comes from a study of cytomegalovirus exposure and HLA in healthy donors. The method was immunoSEQ multiplex PCR; TCRdb's version includes in-frame clones alone and lacks a portion of them. The sample carries roughly 150,000 clones, approximately 88% recorded once. This receptor was taken from a woman between 18 and 30 years old in good health and CMV-seropositive. Sequenced input: PBMCs.

CDR3 DNA: TGCGCCAGCAGCTTGGACTTATCCTACGAGCAGTACTTC. Residues: CASSLDLSYEQYF. V gene TRBV5-1 combines with J gene TRBJ2-7; D not certain. Trimming took 0 bases from V and 1 from J, leaving 5 bases between them. Per germline, CDR1 SGHRS and CDR2 YFSETQ. The length of the CDR3 is 13 residues.